These 15 T cell receptor beta chains were all obtained from the same sample, sequenced in a study of cytomegalovirus exposure and HLA in healthy donors. Use of 60 Vbeta and 13 Jbeta primers characterized the PCR. Repertoires were generated with immunoSEQ multiplex PCR, while TCRdb's copy carries only in-frame clones and drops some. The sample carries under 150,000 clones, nearly 80% recorded once. The source material was PBMCs. The source is a male donor in good health and CMV-seronegative.

This chain uses TRBV11-2 with TRBJ2-3; D gene ambiguous. Looked up from germline, CDR1 is SGHAT and CDR2 is FQNNGV. Trimming removed 4 bases from V and 4 bases from J, with 12 bases in between. The CDR3 covers 14 residues. In nucleotides, the CDR3 is TGTGCCAGCAGCTCCACCGCGCGGTCAGATACGCAGTATTTT. Its translation: CASSSTARSDTQYF. Full variable domain (rest looked up from reference TRBV11-2 and TRBJ2-3): EAGVAQSPRYKIIEKRQSVAFWCNPISGHATLYWYQQILGQGPKLLIQFQNNGVVDDSQLPKDRFSAERLKGVDSTLKIQPAKLEDSAVYLCASSSTARSDTQYFGPGTRLTVL.

The chain uses TRBV19 and TRBJ2-7; 8 bases are shared with TRBD1. The CDR3 runs to 14 residues. Trimming removed 2 bases from V and 1 base from J; junction bases left unmatched: 1. Germline assignment: CDR1 LNHDA and CDR2 SQIVND (reference sequence). The CDR3 region has the DNA TGTGCCAGTAGTATAACAGGGGGGTCCTACGAGCAGTACTTC. Amino acids: CASSITGGSYEQYF.

The chain joins TRBV11-3 to TRBJ1-2; 7 bases are shared with TRBD1. V trimming: 5 bases; J trimming: 4 bases; junction bases outside the gene matches: 1. Germline CDR1 SGHNT, CDR2 YENEEA. The CDR3 extends over 12 amino acids. The chain's CDR3 is CASSRTGYGYTF. CDR3 DNA sequence: TGTGCCAGCAGCCGGACAGGCTATGGCTACACCTTC.

The chain combines TRBV2 with TRBJ2-7; D remains ambiguous. V was shortened by 4 bases and J by 5 bases, with 15 bases between the two germline ends. Germline CDR1 and CDR2: SNHLY and FYNNEI. CDR3 length: 14 residues. CDR3: CASSVLASLHEQYF. In nucleotides, the CDR3 is TGTGCCAGCAGTGTTTTGGCTAGTCTCCACGAGCAGTACTTC.

The CDR3 sequence: CASGPAGGETQYF. The CDR3 DNA is TGCGCCAGCGGGCCAGCCGGCGGGGAGACCCAGTACTTC. The rearrangement links TRBV5-1 to TRBJ2-5, with TRBD2 as a possible D gene (5 bases). The germline CDR1 and CDR2 sequences are SGHRS and YFSETQ. The CDR3 runs to 13 residues. Trimming stripped 7 bases from V and 5 bases from J, with 15 bases between.

This CDR3 reads CASSLTDRADTQYF. DNA of the CDR3: TGTGCCAGCAGCCTAACGGACAGGGCAGATACGCAGTATTTT. The chain joins TRBV5-4 to TRBJ2-3; 8 nucleotides match TRBD1. Germline V gene lookup returns CDR1 SGHNT and CDR2 YYREEE (reference sequence). V gave up 4 bases and J gave up 4 bases; unmatched junction bases: 5. The CDR3 is made up of 14 amino acids.

This chain connects TRBV2 to TRBJ1-6; TRBD1 might be the D (5 bases). Trimming pared 3 bases from V and 10 bases from J, leaving 16 bases between. The CDR3 totals 15 residues. Germline V gene lookup returns CDR1 SNHLY and CDR2 FYNNEI. This CDR3 is CASSDLEHRGSPLHF. As DNA, the CDR3 is TGTGCCAGCAGTGATTTAGAACATCGGGGGTCACCCCTCCACTTT.

The rearrangement links TRBV14 to TRBJ2-7; 10 bases line up with TRBD1. This CDR3 has 15 amino acids. V lost 4 bases and J lost 0; bases outside the gene matches: 3. Germline CDR1 SGHDN, CDR2 FVKESK. CDR3 in amino acids: CASSPRTGGSYEQYF. DNA for the CDR3: TGTGCCAGCAGCCCCCGGACAGGGGGCTCCTACGAGCAGTACTTC.

The CDR3 sequence is CASRGTGLNQPQHF. The CDR3 region has the DNA TGTGCCAGCAGGGGGACAGGCCTCAATCAGCCCCAGCATTTT. The rearrangement links TRBV27 to TRBJ1-5, with 8 nucleotides matching TRBD1. The ends lost 6 bases at V and 3 bases at J; junction bases unmatched: 4. Germline-derived CDR1 and CDR2 are MNHEY and SMNVEV (reference sequence). The CDR3 sequence is 14 residues long.

J is TRBJ1-4 and V is TRBV5-6, with 11 bases aligning to TRBD1. This CDR3 is 17 amino acids long. Germline trimming cut 0 bases from V and 0 bases from J; bases unmatched to any gene: 1. The germline gives CDR1 SGHDT, CDR2 YYEEEE. Written as DNA, the CDR3 is TGTGCCAGCAGCTTGGAGGGACAGGGGGCAACTAATGAAAAACTGTTTTTT. It specifies CASSLEGQGATNEKLFF.

The V and J genes are TRBV28 and TRBJ2-5; D is unclear. The J call may be incorrect, as the DNA end agrees better with TRBJ2-7. Germline CDR1 reads MDHEN; CDR2 reads SYDVKM. The CDR3 contains 12 residues. For the CDR3, the DNA is TGTGCCAGCACAGGAACTTACGACGAGCAGTACTTC. The encoded protein is CASTGTYDEQYF.

The J gene is TRBJ2-1, the V gene TRBV5-1; the D is unclear. Trimming took off 7 bases at V and 0 bases at J, with 20 bases between the two ends. This CDR3 has 17 amino acids. CDR1 is SGHRS and CDR2 is YFSETQ in the germline V gene. This CDR3 reads CASSGSSVRGSYNEQFF. CDR3 in DNA: TGCGCCAGCTCCGGGTCGTCGGTCCGAGGCTCCTACAATGAGCAGTTCTTC.

The chain joins TRBV19 to TRBJ2-3; perhaps TRBD1 as D (5 bases). The germline V gene has CDR1 LNHDA and CDR2 SQIVND (reference sequence). The CDR3 has 16 amino acids. Deletions cut 3 bases from V and 1 base from J, with 14 bases between. The CDR3 DNA reads as TGTGCCAGTAGTATTCAGGGCAGGGTGGGCACAGATACGCAGTATTTT. Amino acids: CASSIQGRVGTDTQYF.

This clone was seen more than once but under ten times. The rearrangement uses TRBV9 and TRBJ1-6; 7 bases map to TRBD1. The V gene end was trimmed by 0 bases and the J gene end by 7 bases; junction bases not matched to a gene: 10. From germline, CDR1 is SGDLS and CDR2 YYNGEE. The CDR3 length is 17 residues. The CDR3 nucleotides are TGTGCCAGCAGCGTAGAAACAGCGAGACAGGGAAATTCACCCCTCCACTTT. Amino acid sequence: CASSVETARQGNSPLHF.

This chain uses TRBV27 with TRBJ2-3; TRBD2 aligns across 16 bases. The J segment lost 9 bases and the V segment lost 5 bases, leaving 8 bases of the junction unmatched. Germline assignment: CDR1 MNHEY and CDR2 SMNVEV (reference sequence). The CDR3 is 16 residues long. The CDR3 nucleotides read TGTGCCAGCAGTCTAGGGACTAGCGGGGGGGTGGGAACGCAGTATTTT. Its protein product is CASSLGTSGGVGTQYF.